The clone carrying this TCR beta chain has more than one count but fewer than ten. What it recognizes is unknown. This record comes from a study of CD8 T cells in ankylosing spondylitis. Study-wide findings and caveats: Roughly eight highly homologous variants made up a TCR beta motif that seemed to typify ankylosing spondylitis blood. Clones tied to disease were said to be significantly enriched in matched ankylosing spondylitis synovial fluid.

Scientists made TCR beta libraries using quantitative 5'-RACE with molecular barcodes. One entry per CDR3 protein results from TCRdb running MiXCR on the 5' RACE reads. Among some 200,000 distinct CDR3 sequences listed, roughly 13% were seen once. Germline V gene sequence: CDR1 SGHAT, CDR2 FQNNGV. J gave up 9 bases and V 2 bases, and 27 bases lay outside the gene matches. The CDR3 is 22 residues long. Source material: blood, either unsorted or a sorted T cell fraction (not recorded which). The chain has TRBV11-2 and TRBJ2-1; 11 bases align to TRBD2. The source of this sequence is a male donor with ankylosing spondylitis or in good health (not recorded which). The CDR3 reads CASSLRTPWVDGGTSGYPEQFF. The CDR3 DNA follows: TGTGCCAGCAGCTTAAGAACGCCGTGGGTCGACGGAGGGACTAGCGGTTACCCTGAGCAGTTCTTC.